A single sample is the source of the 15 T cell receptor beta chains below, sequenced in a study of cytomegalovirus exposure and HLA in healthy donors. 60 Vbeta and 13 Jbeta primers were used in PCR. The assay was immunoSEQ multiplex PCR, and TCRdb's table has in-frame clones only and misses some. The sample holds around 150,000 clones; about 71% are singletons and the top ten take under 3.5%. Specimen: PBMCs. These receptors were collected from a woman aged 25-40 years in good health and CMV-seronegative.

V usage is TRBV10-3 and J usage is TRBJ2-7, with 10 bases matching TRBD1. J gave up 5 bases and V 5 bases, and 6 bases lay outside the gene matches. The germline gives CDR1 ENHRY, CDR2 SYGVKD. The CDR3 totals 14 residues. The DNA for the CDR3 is TGTGCCATCAGTATAAGACAGGGGGCCAACGAGCAGTACTTC. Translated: CAISIRQGANEQYF.

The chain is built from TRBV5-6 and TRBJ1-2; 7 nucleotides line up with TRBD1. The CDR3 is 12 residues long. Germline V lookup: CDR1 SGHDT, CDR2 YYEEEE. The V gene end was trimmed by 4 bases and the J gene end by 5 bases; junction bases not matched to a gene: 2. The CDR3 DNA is TGTGCCAGCAGCGGGACAGCTTATGGCTACACCTTC. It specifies CASSGTAYGYTF.

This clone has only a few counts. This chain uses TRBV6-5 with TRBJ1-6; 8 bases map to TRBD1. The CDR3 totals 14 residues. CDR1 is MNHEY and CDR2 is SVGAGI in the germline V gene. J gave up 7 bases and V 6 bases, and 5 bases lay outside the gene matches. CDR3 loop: CASRPTGENSPLHF. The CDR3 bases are TGTGCCAGCAGGCCGACAGGGGAGAATTCACCCCTCCACTTT.

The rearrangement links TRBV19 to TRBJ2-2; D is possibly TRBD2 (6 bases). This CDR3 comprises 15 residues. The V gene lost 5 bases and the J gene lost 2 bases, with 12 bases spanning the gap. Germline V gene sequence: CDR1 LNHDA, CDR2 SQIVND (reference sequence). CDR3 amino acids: CASSRRDFNTGELFF. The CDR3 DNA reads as TGTGCCAGTAGTCGCCGGGACTTTAACACCGGGGAGCTGTTTTTT. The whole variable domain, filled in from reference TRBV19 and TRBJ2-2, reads DGGITQSPKYLFRKEGQNVTLSCEQNLNHDAMYWYRQDPGQGLRLIYYSQIVNDFQKGDIAEGYSVSREKKESFPLTVTSAQKNPTAFYLCASSRRDFNTGELFFGEGSRLTVL.

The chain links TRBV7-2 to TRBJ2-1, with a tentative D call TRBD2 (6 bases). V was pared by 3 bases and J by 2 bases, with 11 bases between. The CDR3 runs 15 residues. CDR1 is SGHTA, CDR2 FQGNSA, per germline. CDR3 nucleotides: TGTGCCAGCAGCTTCGGCGGGGTCCCCTACAATGAGCAGTTCTTC. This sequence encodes CASSFGGVPYNEQFF.

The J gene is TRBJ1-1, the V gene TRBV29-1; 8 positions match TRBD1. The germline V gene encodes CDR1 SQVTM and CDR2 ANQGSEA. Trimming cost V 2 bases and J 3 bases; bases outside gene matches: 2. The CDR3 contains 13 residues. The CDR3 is CSVESDRDTEAFF. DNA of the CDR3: TGCAGCGTTGAATCGGACAGGGACACTGAAGCTTTCTTT.

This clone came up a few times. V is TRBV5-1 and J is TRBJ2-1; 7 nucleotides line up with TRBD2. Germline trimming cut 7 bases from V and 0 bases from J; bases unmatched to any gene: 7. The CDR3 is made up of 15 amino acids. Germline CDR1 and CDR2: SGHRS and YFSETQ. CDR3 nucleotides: TGCGCCAGCGCCCTAGCGGACCGCTCCTACAATGAGCAGTTCTTC. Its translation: CASALADRSYNEQFF.

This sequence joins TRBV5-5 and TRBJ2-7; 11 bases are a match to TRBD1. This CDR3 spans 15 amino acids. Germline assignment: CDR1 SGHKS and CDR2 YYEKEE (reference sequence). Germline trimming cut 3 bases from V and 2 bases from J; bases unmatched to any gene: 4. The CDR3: CASSSPGQGAYEQYF. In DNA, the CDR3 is TGTGCCAGCAGCTCGCCGGGACAGGGGGCCTACGAGCAGTACTTC.

The CDR3 nucleotides read TGTGCCAGCTCACCTTGGGCGAGCAATCAGCCCCAGCATTTT. This sequence encodes CASSPWASNQPQHF. The chain recombines TRBV18 with TRBJ1-5; D not certain. The CDR3 sequence is 14 residues long. The ends were cut back, 3 bases at V and 1 base at J, with 7 bases in the middle. CDR1 KGHSH and CDR2 LQKENI come from the germline V gene.

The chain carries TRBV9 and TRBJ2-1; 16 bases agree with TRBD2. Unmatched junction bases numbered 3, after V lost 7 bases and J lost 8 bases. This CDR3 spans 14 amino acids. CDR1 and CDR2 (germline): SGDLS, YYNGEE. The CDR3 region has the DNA TGTGCCAGCGGGGGACTAGCGGGGGGGCATGAGCAGTTCTTC. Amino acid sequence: CASGGLAGGHEQFF. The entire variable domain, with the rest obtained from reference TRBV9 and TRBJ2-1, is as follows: DSGVTQTPKHLITATGQRVTLRCSPRSGDLSVYWYQQSLDQGLQFLIQYYNGEERAKGNILERFSAQQFPDLHSELNLSSLELGDSALYFCASGGLAGGHEQFFGPGTRLTVL.

The CDR3 coding sequence is TGTGCCAGCAGCTTAGTCAGGGGGCGGGACACTGAAGCTTTCTTT. Its translation is CASSLVRGRDTEAFF. The gene calls are TRBV11-2 and TRBJ1-1; TRBD1 aligns across 8 bases. CDR1 is SGHAT and CDR2 is FQNNGV in the germline V gene. V shed 1 base and J 3 bases; nucleotides not matched to a gene: 4. The CDR3 is made up of 15 amino acids. The whole variable domain, remainder taken from reference TRBV11-2 and TRBJ1-1, is EAGVAQSPRYKIIEKRQSVAFWCNPISGHATLYWYQQILGQGPKLLIQFQNNGVVDDSQLPKDRFSAERLKGVDSTLKIQPAKLEDSAVYLCASSLVRGRDTEAFFGQGTRLTVV.

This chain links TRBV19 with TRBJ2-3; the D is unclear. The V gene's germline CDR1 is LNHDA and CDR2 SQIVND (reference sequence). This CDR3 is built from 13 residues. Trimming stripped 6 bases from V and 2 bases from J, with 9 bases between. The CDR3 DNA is TGTGCCAGTAGCTCTAGGATCACAGATACGCAGTATTTT. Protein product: CASSSRITDTQYF.

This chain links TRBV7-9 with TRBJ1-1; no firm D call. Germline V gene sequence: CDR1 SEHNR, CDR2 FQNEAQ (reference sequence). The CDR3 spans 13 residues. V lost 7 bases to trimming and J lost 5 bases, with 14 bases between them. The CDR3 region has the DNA TGTGCCAGCACTACTTTCGGAGGGACTGAAGCTTTCTTT. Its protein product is CASTTFGGTEAFF.

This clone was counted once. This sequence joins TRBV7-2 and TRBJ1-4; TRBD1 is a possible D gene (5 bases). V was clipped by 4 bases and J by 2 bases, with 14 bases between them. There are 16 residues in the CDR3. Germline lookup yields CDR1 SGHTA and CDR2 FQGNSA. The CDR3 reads CASSSWGGRTNEKLFF. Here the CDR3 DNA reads TGTGCCAGCAGCTCTTGGGGGGGGAGGACTAATGAAAAACTGTTTTTT. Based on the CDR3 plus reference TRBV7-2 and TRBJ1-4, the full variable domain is GAGVSQSPSNKVTEKGKDVELRCDPISGHTALYWYRQSLGQGLEFLIYFQGNSAPDKSGLPSDRFSAERTGGSVSTLTIQRTQQEDSAVYLCASSSWGGRTNEKLFFGSGTQLSVL.

The CDR3: CASRTGGNYGYTF. CDR3 in DNA: TGTGCCAGCAGAACAGGGGGCAACTATGGCTACACCTTC. The chain recombines TRBV6-6 with TRBJ1-2, with TRBD1 matching over 9 bases. V dropped 6 bases and J dropped 2; count of bases not matched to a gene: 1. Germline assignment: CDR1 MNHNY and CDR2 SVGAGI (reference sequence). This CDR3 has 13 residues.